The 10 T cell receptor beta chains in this list originate from one sample, sequenced in a study of vaccination and CD4 T cells after COVID-19. With the Oncomine TCR Beta short-read assay, DNA from cultured CD4+ T cells was sequenced. MiXCR was run by TCRdb on the PCR reads, yielding one entry per CDR3 protein. The sample has about 12,000 distinct CDR3 sequences, roughly 44% seen once; the top ten hold roughly 15%. Treatment indicated: roughly 11-day PBMC culture with coronavirus spike peptide pools or control peptides (ViraFEST assay). Their target antigens are unknown. The sequenced material came from CD4+ T cells from blood, cultured in vitro. The receptors stem from a human donor who had recovered from COVID-19.

This clonotype was picked up a small number of times. The chain has TRBV20-1 and TRBJ1-6, with D uncertain. The V and J ends lost 3 bases and 7 bases respectively, with 19 bases between them. The CDR3 runs to 16 residues. CDR1 and CDR2 (germline): DFQATT, SNEGSKA (reference sequence). In nucleotides, the CDR3 is TGCAGTGCTAGGTCCCAAGTCTGGGGTTGGAATTCACCCCTCCACTTT. Translated: CSARSQVWGWNSPLHF.

V usage is TRBV7-8 and J usage is TRBJ2-5, with 8 bases lining up with TRBD1. The CDR3 is made up of 16 amino acids. Trimming cost V 5 bases and J 3 bases; bases outside gene matches: 11. Germline V gene data show CDR1 as SGHVS and CDR2 as FQNEAQ. The CDR3 protein is CASSIITGTGKETQYF. Written as DNA, the CDR3 is TGTGCCAGCAGCATCATTACCGGGACAGGAAAAGAGACCCAGTACTTC.

CDR3 DNA sequence: TGTGCCAGCAGGGACAGGGACCCCTACGAGCAGTACTTC. Protein sequence: CASRDRDPYEQYF. The V and J genes are TRBV28 and TRBJ2-7, with 8 bases identical to TRBD1. J was trimmed by 2 bases and V by 6 bases; bases with no gene match: 3. The germline CDR1 and CDR2 sequences are MDHEN and SYDVKM. CDR3 length: 13 residues.

This clonotype is classed as medium-sized. The chain combines TRBV27 with TRBJ1-2; possibly TRBD1 for D (5 bases). Trimming removed 2 bases from V and 0 bases from J, with 10 bases in between. Germline CDR1 and CDR2: MNHEY and SMNVEV (reference sequence). This CDR3 comprises 15 residues. CDR3 residues: CASSLRQPSNYGYTF. CDR3 bases: TGTGCCAGCAGTTTAAGACAGCCATCTAACTATGGCTACACCTTC.

The gene calls are TRBV10-3 and TRBJ1-1; no clear D. The CDR3 length is 13 residues. Trimming left V 0 bases short and J 4 bases short, with 6 bases between. The germline CDR1 and CDR2 sequences are ENHRY and SYGVKD. CDR3 DNA: TGTGCCATCAGTGAGTCAGAGGGCACTGAAGCTTTCTTT. This gives the protein CAISESEGTEAFF.

In its sample, this clonotype was seen a few times. This chain uses TRBV20-1 with TRBJ1-1; the D is unclear. This CDR3 is built from 14 residues. Germline CDR1 reads DFQATT; CDR2 reads SNEGSKA (reference sequence). Trimming removed 1 base from V and 5 bases from J, with 14 bases in between. The DNA for the CDR3 is TGCAGTGCTAGAGTGGTTGAACCCACTACTGAAGCTTTCTTT. It encodes CSARVVEPTTEAFF.

V gene TRBV4-1 combines with J gene TRBJ1-1; no reliable D call. The CDR3 has 16 amino acids. CDR1 is MGHRA, CDR2 YSYEKL, per germline. Deletions cut 0 bases from V and 6 bases from J, with 17 bases between. Written as DNA, the CDR3 is TGCGCCAGCAGCCAAGAAGGCGGGGTCGTTTACGCTGAAGCTTTCTTT. It is translated as CASSQEGGVVYAEAFF.

The chain carries TRBV12-3 or TRBV12-4 and TRBJ2-5; 8 nucleotides line up with TRBD2. Trimming took 2 bases from V and 1 from J; bases not matched to a gene: 15. CDR3 length: 19 amino acids. The CDR3 region has the DNA TGTGCCAGCAGTTTAAGCAATTTGTGGGGGACTAGGGGCCAAGAGACCCAGTACTTC. Its translation: CASSLSNLWGTRGQETQYF.

The V call is TRBV7-3, the J call TRBJ1-3; weak D call: TRBD1 (6 bases). The germline V and J ends were trimmed by 5 bases and 4 bases, with 12 bases remaining between them. The germline V gene encodes CDR1 SGHTA and CDR2 FQGTGA. The length of the CDR3 is 14 residues. The CDR3 reads CASSPQGSGNTIYF. The CDR3 coding sequence is TGTGCCAGCAGCCCACAGGGTTCCGGAAACACCATATATTTT.

This clonotype has more than one count but fewer than ten. The chain employs TRBV6-1 and TRBJ1-2, with D possibly TRBD1 on 6 matching bases. This CDR3 is 19 amino acids long. V was cut by 2 bases and J by 3 bases, with 25 bases left in between. Germline values: CDR1 MNHNS, CDR2 SASEGT. The chain's CDR3 is CASSERPSSGGGGHYGYTF. The CDR3 DNA sequence: TGTGCCAGCAGTGAAAGGCCGTCGAGCGGGGGCGGAGGTCACTATGGCTACACCTTC.